This T cell receptor beta chain is drawn from a study of blood T cell repertoires in COVID-19. As handled by the study authors: How many nucleated cells were present was estimated from reference gene primer amplification. This table comes from immunoSEQ multiplex PCR, and its TCRdb copy is limited to in-frame clones, with some not included. D and trimming were read from the DNA, whereas the V and J calls and clone size are those reported in that table. The sample gives around 88,000 clones, over 70% of which show up once; approximately 8.2% is in the top ten. In germline, CDR1 is SGHKS, CDR2 YYEKEE (reference sequence). V gave up 4 bases and J gave up 0 bases, with 14 bases separating them. This CDR3 comprises 16 residues.

The rearrangement links TRBV5-5 to TRBJ1-5; D unclear. The material sequenced was peripheral blood. The clonotype was recovered from a man aged 50 or older who had recovered from COVID-19. The CDR3 sequence: CASSAGIAYSNQPQHF. The CDR3 coding sequence is TGTGCCAGCAGCGCCGGGATTGCCTATAGCAATCAGCCCCAGCATTTT.